A single sample gave rise to the 28 T cell receptor beta chains below, sequenced in a study of shared clonotypes between healthy human individuals. The protocol was immunoSEQ multiplex PCR, while the TCRdb copy is restricted to in-frame clones and leaves out a portion. The sample yields roughly 2,300,000 clones, 92% seen once. Sequenced sample: naive CD4+ T cells from PBMCs. Subset specified: CD45RA+ positively selected. These receptors all come from a man between 18 and 35 years old in good health. Some clones in this sample may be carry-over from other donors' samples.

The chain carries TRBV29-1 and TRBJ2-1; 7 bases map to TRBD2. Trimming removed 1 base from V and 7 bases from J; junction bases left unmatched: 10. The CDR3 loop spans 15 amino acids. Germline CDR1 and CDR2: SQVTM and ANQGSEA. This CDR3 is CSVEGRLAISNEQFF. The CDR3 nucleotides read TGCAGCGTTGAAGGCCGACTAGCTATTTCAAATGAGCAGTTCTTC.

The chain is built from TRBV5-1 and TRBJ2-1; 11 bases fit TRBD2. CDR1 is SGHRS and CDR2 is YFSETQ in the germline V gene. V shed 0 bases, J shed 0 bases, and the junction held 2 bases outside the gene matches. CDR3 size: 17 residues. The CDR3 nucleotides read TGCGCCAGCAGCTTGGAGGGGACTAGCGGCTCCTACAATGAGCAGTTCTTC. It specifies CASSLEGTSGSYNEQFF. The full variable domain, its missing parts supplied by reference TRBV5-1 and TRBJ2-1, is KAGVTQTPRYLIKTRGQQVTLSCSPISGHRSVSWYQQTPGQGLQFLFEYFSETQRNKGNFPGRFSGRQFSNSRSEMNVSTLELGDSALYLCASSLEGTSGSYNEQFFGPGTRLTVL.

This chain joins TRBV5-4 and TRBJ2-6; D may be TRBD2 (6 bases). CDR1 and CDR2 (germline): SGHNT, YYREEE (reference sequence). This CDR3 comprises 17 residues. V was shortened by 0 bases and J by 2 bases, with 12 bases between the two germline ends. DNA for the CDR3: TGTGCCAGCAGCTTGGGGCGGCGGGGTGCTGGGGCCAACGTCCTGACTTTC. It translates to CASSLGRRGAGANVLTF.

This clone was seen a few times. Other DNA sequences in the same sample also yield this CDR3. The chain couples TRBV7-3 to TRBJ2-1; a possible D gene is TRBD2 (5 bases). Germline CDR1 SGHTA, CDR2 FQGTGA. V shed 5 bases and J shed 1 base, with 9 bases lying between them. This CDR3 has 14 amino acids. The DNA of the CDR3 is TGTGCCAGCAGCCCGGGCGGGTCCTACAATGAGCAGTTCTTC. Protein sequence: CASSPGGSYNEQFF.

J is TRBJ1-1 and V is TRBV6-1, with D perhaps matching TRBD1 (6 bases). Trimming shortened V by 10 bases and J by 5 bases, and 17 bases separated the two germline ends. This CDR3 region has 13 residues. Germline V CDR1 and CDR2: MNHNS, SASEGT. The chain's CDR3 is CATYRAGRTEAFF. The CDR3 DNA reads TGTGCCACCTACAGGGCAGGGAGGACTGAAGCTTTCTTT.

V is TRBV11-2 and J is TRBJ2-5; the D gene is possibly TRBD2 (5 bases). V lost 5 bases and J lost 2, with 15 bases in between. The CDR3 consists of 15 residues. In germline, CDR1 is SGHAT, CDR2 FQNNGV. This chain's CDR3 is CASSPQTRTQETQYF. Here the CDR3 DNA reads TGTGCCAGCAGCCCACAAACTAGAACTCAAGAGACCCAGTACTTC.

V is TRBV5-4 and J is TRBJ1-1; 8 bases match TRBD1. Germline values: CDR1 SGHNT, CDR2 YYREEE (reference sequence). V trimming: 5 bases; J trimming: 5 bases; junction bases outside the gene matches: 8. This CDR3 has 14 residues. The CDR3 sequence: CASSPNRGGTEAFF. The CDR3 coding sequence is TGTGCCAGCAGTCCAAACAGGGGGGGAACTGAAGCTTTCTTT.

The chain is built from TRBV19 and TRBJ1-2; 7 nucleotides line up with TRBD1. The CDR3 covers 13 residues. The V and J ends lost 5 bases and 4 bases, in that order; junction bases with no gene match: 4. Germline V gene data show CDR1 as LNHDA and CDR2 as SQIVND (reference sequence). The CDR3: CASSGQAIYGYTF. The CDR3 DNA follows: TGTGCCAGTAGTGGACAGGCTATCTATGGCTACACCTTC.

The DNA for the CDR3 is TGTGCCAGCAGTTCGAGCGGGAGGGCGCCGAAATACAATGAGCAGTTCTTC. It translates to CASSSSGRAPKYNEQFF. The chain uses TRBV7-9 and TRBJ2-1, with 10 nucleotides matching TRBD2. V gave up 6 bases and J gave up 4 bases; unmatched junction bases: 12. The CDR3 has 17 residues. Germline V gene data show CDR1 as SEHNR and CDR2 as FQNEAQ (reference sequence).

V and J are TRBV7-6 and TRBJ2-6; weak D call: TRBD1 (5 bases). Trimming shortened V by 5 bases and J by 0 bases, and 8 bases separated the two germline ends. Germline V gives CDR1 SGHVS, CDR2 FNYEAQ. The CDR3 runs 15 residues. For the CDR3, the DNA is TGTGCCAGCAGCCGACAGTCCTCTGGGGCCAACGTCCTGACTTTC. As protein: CASSRQSSGANVLTF.

The chain has TRBV11-2 and TRBJ1-1; D is perhaps TRBD1 (6 bases). Germline lookup yields CDR1 SGHAT and CDR2 FQNNGV. V was shortened by 7 bases and J by 1 base, with 16 bases between the two germline ends. The CDR3 runs 15 residues. CDR3 protein: CASIPRMGANTEAFF. CDR3 nucleotide sequence: TGTGCCAGCATCCCTCGGATGGGGGCGAACACTGAAGCTTTCTTT.

This clone was counted only a few times. The same CDR3 is also encoded by other DNA sequences in this sample. This chain connects TRBV7-9 to TRBJ1-1; perhaps TRBD1 as D (6 bases). With 2 bases removed from V and 5 bases from J, the gap between germline ends came to 9 bases. The CDR3 consists of 13 residues. Germline lookup yields CDR1 SEHNR and CDR2 FQNEAQ (reference sequence). CDR3 region: CASSLNQGTEAFF. The CDR3 bases are TGTGCCAGCAGCTTAAACCAGGGGACTGAAGCTTTCTTT. Combining the CDR3 with reference TRBV7-9 and TRBJ1-1 gives the whole variable domain DTGVSQNPRHKITKRGQNVTFRCDPISEHNRLYWYRQTLGQGPEFLTYFQNEAQLEKSRLLSDRFSAERPKGSFSTLEIQRTEQGDSAMYLCASSLNQGTEAFFGQGTRLTVV.

CDR3 nucleotides: TGTGCCACCAGCAGAGACGGTAAAAACACCATATATTTT. As protein: CATSRDGKNTIYF. This chain joins TRBV15 and TRBJ1-3, with D hard to call. The CDR3 is 13 amino acids. Germline V gene lookup returns CDR1 LNHNV and CDR2 YYDKDF (reference sequence). V was shortened by 0 bases and J by 6 bases, with 6 bases between the two germline ends.

With regard to this clone: The same CDR3 arises from other DNA sequences in this sample as well. The chain links TRBV7-3 to TRBJ2-3, with TRBD2 matching over 9 bases. The V segment lost 4 bases and the J segment 1 base; nucleotides outside the gene matches: 3. Looked up from germline, CDR1 is SGHTA and CDR2 is FQGTGA. The CDR3 length is 15 residues. The CDR3, as DNA: TGTGCCAGCAGCTCGGGACTAGCAGGCACAGATACGCAGTATTTT. Amino acids: CASSSGLAGTDTQYF.

The V and J genes are TRBV27 and TRBJ1-1; no clear D. This CDR3 spans 14 amino acids. Per germline, CDR1 MNHEY and CDR2 SMNVEV (reference sequence). V lost 1 base to trimming and J lost 0 bases, with 6 bases between them. The CDR3 DNA follows: TGTGCCAGCAGTTTATATGGTCTGAACACTGAAGCTTTCTTT. It specifies CASSLYGLNTEAFF.

Regarding this clone: Distinct nucleotide sequences in the sample also encode this CDR3. Here the CDR3 reads CASSAGTSGSYEQYF. DNA for the CDR3: TGTGCCAGCAGCGCCGGGACTAGCGGCTCCTACGAGCAGTACTTC. The chain has TRBV9 and TRBJ2-7; 11 nucleotides agree with TRBD2. Germline V lookup: CDR1 SGDLS, CDR2 YYNGEE. V was pared by 3 bases and J by 0 bases, with 2 bases of the junction left unmatched. The CDR3 extends over 15 amino acids.

The chain has TRBV19 and TRBJ2-7; possibly TRBD1 for D (5 bases). CDR3 length: 17 residues. The germline V gene encodes CDR1 LNHDA and CDR2 SQIVND (reference sequence). V was pared by 3 bases and J by 0 bases, with 18 bases between. The CDR3 loop is CASSMMASDTDSYEQYF. For the CDR3, the DNA is TGTGCCAGTAGTATGATGGCATCGGACACCGACTCCTACGAGCAGTACTTC.

This clone came up once. The genes are TRBV9 and TRBJ1-1; no reliable D call. Germline CDR1 SGDLS, CDR2 YYNGEE. The germline V and J ends were trimmed by 4 bases and 5 bases, with 18 bases remaining between them. This CDR3 contains 15 residues. CDR3 nucleotide sequence: TGTGCCAGCAGCACCGGAGGAGGTCGGGGAACTGAAGCTTTCTTT. It codes for CASSTGGGRGTEAFF.

J is TRBJ1-1 and V is TRBV12-5; 8 bases match TRBD1. The trim removed 7 bases at V and 1 base at J, leaving 2 bases unmatched. The germline CDR1 and CDR2 sequences are LGHNT and FRNRAP. The CDR3 is 13 amino acids. The CDR3 spells CASAGQGNTEAFF. Written as DNA, the CDR3 is TGTGCTAGTGCCGGACAGGGGAACACTGAAGCTTTCTTT.

The chain uses TRBV10-2 and TRBJ2-7; D is unresolved. This CDR3 has 11 amino acids. V lost 7 bases and J lost 1, with 5 bases in between. Germline V CDR1 and CDR2: WSHSY, SAAADI. For the CDR3, the DNA is TGCGCCAGCAAGGTGTCCTACGAGCAGTACTTC. This sequence encodes CASKVSYEQYF.

The chain uses TRBV6-5 and TRBJ2-3, with D uncertain. V lost 2 bases, J lost 8 bases, and 14 bases lay in between. Germline V CDR1 and CDR2: MNHEY, SVGAGI. This CDR3 is 14 amino acids long. As DNA, the CDR3 is TGTGCCAGCAGTTACCCGACCCGAGTCGGTACGCAGTATTTT. Translating gives CASSYPTRVGTQYF.

This chain connects TRBV11-1 to TRBJ1-1; 8 bases are a match to TRBD1. CDR1 SGHAT and CDR2 FQDESV come from the germline V gene (reference sequence). The CDR3 sequence is 14 residues long. Germline trimming cut 4 bases from V and 4 bases from J; bases unmatched to any gene: 5. CDR3 bases: TGTGCCAGCAGCTGGACAGGGTTTGGCACTGAAGCTTTCTTT. This translates into CASSWTGFGTEAFF.

The chain uses TRBV21-1 and TRBJ1-3; the DNA was not compared with TRBD1, the D call given in the table. TRBV21-1 is listed as a pseudogene. The CDR3 spans 14 residues. This CDR3 reads CAKQDGSSGNTIYF. The CDR3 DNA is TGTGCCAAACAGGACGGAAGCTCTGGAAACACCATATATTTT.

V and J are TRBV6-1 and TRBJ2-3; D possibly uses TRBD1 or TRBD2 (5 bases each). Germline loops: CDR1 MNHNS, CDR2 SASEGT. V was shortened by 1 base and J by 0 bases, with 17 bases between the two germline ends. This CDR3 contains 18 residues. This CDR3 reads CASSEGWGRRSSTDTQYF. CDR3 DNA: TGTGCCAGCAGTGAAGGATGGGGACGGAGGAGTAGCACAGATACGCAGTATTTT.

V usage is TRBV27 and J usage is TRBJ2-1; no clear D. This CDR3 spans 15 amino acids. Germline CDR1 MNHEY, CDR2 SMNVEV (reference sequence). The germline V and J ends were trimmed by 5 bases and 5 bases, with 16 bases remaining between them. CDR3 in DNA: TGTGCCAGCAGTGTTGGGCAGGACCAGAACAATGAGCAGTTCTTC. Its protein is CASSVGQDQNNEQFF.

V usage is TRBV19 and J usage is TRBJ1-5, with 8 bases lining up with TRBD1. This CDR3 has 14 residues. Trimming removed 5 bases from V and 2 bases from J; junction bases left unmatched: 2. The germline CDR1 and CDR2 sequences are LNHDA and SQIVND (reference sequence). Written as DNA, the CDR3 is TGTGCCAGTAGTGTGGACAGGGGCAATCAGCCCCAGCATTTT. Its protein is CASSVDRGNQPQHF.

The chain joins TRBV20-1 to TRBJ1-3; D is undetermined. Trimming took 6 bases from V and 8 from J, leaving 11 bases between them. CDR3 size: 11 residues. Per the germline V gene, CDR1 is DFQATT and CDR2 is SNEGSKA (reference sequence). In DNA form, the CDR3 reads TGCAGTGCGGTCTTTGGGGACACCATATATTTT. Protein product: CSAVFGDTIYF.

The genes are TRBV6-5 and TRBJ2-7, with a weak D call TRBD2 (6 bases). Trimming shortened V by 0 bases and J by 7 bases, and 16 bases separated the two germline ends. This CDR3 has 15 residues. The germline V gene has CDR1 MNHEY and CDR2 SVGAGI. The CDR3 is CASSYSGGVLGEQYF. As DNA, the CDR3 is TGTGCCAGCAGTTACTCCGGGGGAGTCTTAGGGGAGCAGTACTTC.